This entry is about one T cell receptor (beta chain). Its antigen is still unknown. Qualities for individual bases were not recorded, and no much larger clone is one base off. Inclusive of the bounding cysteine and phenylalanine, the CDR3 is 18 residues long. Only the CDR3 part of the read is kept: 54 bases, read in frame from the first base. Trimming removed 3 bases from V and 4 bases from J; the gene matches leave 17 bases unexplained. CDR1 MDHEN and CDR2 SYDVKM are derived from the germline V gene. The data are from a study of PD-1 blockade in classical Hodgkin lymphoma (dated by TCRdb to 2018 to 2021). At the level of the whole study: Nivolumab dosing was 3 mg/kg intravenously every 2 weeks, continuing until either disease progression or unacceptable toxicity. To define a peripheral blood immune signature of response to PD-1 blockade in classical Hodgkin lymphoma, the study combined TCR beta sequencing with CyTOF. What the research found in general, with its limitations: The study covered only a single clinical trial cohort, and the causes of the repertoire differences, possibly disease activity or prior therapy, were still not defined. Trial patients with a complete response had baseline diversity similar to that of newly diagnosed patients, while partial responders and progressors had significantly lower diversity. Newly diagnosed patients were reported to have lower baseline TCR diversity than healthy donors, and relapsed/refractory patients were reported to have lower baseline TCR diversity still. By C4D1, a significant rise was seen in CD4+ TCR diversity but not in CD8+ TCR diversity (p=0.0027 vs p=0.16), and the rise was most apparent among complete responders (p=0.02). Lower diversity was seen in patients whose nivolumab began less than 1 year after ASCT, and these patients were left out of later analyses so that immune reconstitution would not confound the results.

The Qiagen DNeasy kit was used to extract genomic DNA from unsorted PBMCs and from the negatively selected CD4+ and CD8+ fractions. TCR beta CDR3 regions were subjected to amplification by immunoSEQ multiplex PCR with primers that anneal to V and J segments. Amplification bias was minimized using a synthetic immune receptor repertoire, and residual bias was removed computationally after sequencing. For the original study's pipeline: Custom Python scripts were used to quantify repertoire diversity as the Shannon entropy index. Unsorted, CD4+ and CD8+ repertoires were examined separately, except in combined analyses, for which CD4+ and CD8+ sequences were merged in silico. A clone counted as expanded when the clone's frequency after treatment rose at least 2-fold relative to C1D1, and clones undetected at baseline were given a pseudocount of 0.5. Singleton clones were defined as clones with 0 or 1 copy at C1D1, and non-singleton clones were defined as clones with 2 or more copies. Clones expanded in unsorted samples were assigned a CD4+, CD8+ or unknown annotation through matching of protein sequences in sorted samples from the same patient. Wilcoxon tests were applied to paired samples to test diversity changes from C1D1 to C4D1. Imported from immuneACCESS, the table was reduced by TCRdb to in-frame sequences with V and J called. These copies leave out some clones; in studies compared against another copy, an unresolved V gene accounts for under half, and the cause of the remainder is not known. V and J calls and clone size are those listed in that table; D and trimming were worked out from the DNA. The sample contains under 30,000 clones, roughly two thirds of them found a single time. The ten largest account for about 18% of the sample.

The time point label here, explained by the study, means: cycle 1 day 1 (C1D1), immediately before nivolumab initiation. Relapse after autologous stem cell transplantation had occurred in all trial patients, and cohorts A, B and C were distinguished by prior brentuximab vedotin exposure. The trial cohort included around 56 patients with relapsed/refractory classical Hodgkin lymphoma, and each patient had a best overall response of complete response, partial response or progressive disease. In the multi-cohort phase II CheckMate 205 trial, trial patients received single-agent nivolumab. An independent review committee assessed best overall response using the 2007 International Working Group response criteria. Trial PBMCs were collected just before the start of nivolumab (C1D1) and during therapy at cycle 2 day 1 and cycle 4 day 1. Peripheral blood was collected in 8 mL Vacutainer Cell Preparation Tubes, from which PBMCs were isolated by centrifugation and then cryopreserved.

The source was peripheral blood mononuclear cells (PBMCs), collected at baseline. The TCR comes from a human donor with classical Hodgkin lymphoma. The rearrangement combines TRBV28 with TRBJ1-1, with 7 bases matching TRBD1. DNA sequence: TGTGCCAGCAGTTTTATGACAGGGAACGGTCTTGGAGCCACTGAAGCTTTCTTT. It codes for CASSFMTGNGLGATEAFF.